This T cell receptor beta chain was captured by sequencing in a study of Graves' ophthalmopathy and Graves' hyperthyroidism. Findings of the study overall: Predictions made by the model for ophthalmopathy progression reached approximately 70% sensitivity and less than 80% specificity. Blood contained most expanded thyroid clonotypes exceeding 0.001 frequency.

V was pared by 5 bases and J by 6 bases, with 9 bases of the junction left unmatched. The CDR3 spans 14 residues. Using RNA transcripts, the TCR beta CDR3 regions were amplified. HTBI primers were employed in first-round RT-PCR, then a second-round multiplex PCR followed. TCRdb ran MiXCR on the multiplex PCR reads and lists one entry per CDR3 protein. This sample has approximately 160,000 distinct CDR3 sequences, with approximately 40% found just once. This clonotype has at least ten counts. Its matching antigen is unknown. Fresh peripheral blood (more than 9.5 ml) yielded the PBMCs. Sequencing input: peripheral blood. The chain recombines TRBV12-3 or TRBV12-4 with TRBJ1-1; 7 positions match TRBD1. This receptor was identified in a man under 40 with Graves' ophthalmopathy. CDR3 sequence (DNA): TGTGCCAGCAGTCGCTTGCCACAGGGGCCTGAAGCTTTCTTT. This codes for CASSRLPQGPEAFF.